A selection of T cell receptor beta chains follows, all from one sample in a study of OX40 agonist ivuxolimab in advanced cancers. Data came from immunoSEQ multiplex PCR; TCRdb stores just in-frame clones and leaves some out. The sample shows around 60,000 clones, approximately 90% of them seen only once. Sequences were derived from CD4+ or CD8+ T cells sorted from blood, sampled in a trial of the OX40 agonist ivuxolimab. The receptors shown here come from an adult with an advanced solid tumor such as melanoma, head and neck, liver or kidney cancer. Each CDR3 is given with its conserved first and last residue. The order of the fields is D gene, clone size, V gene, J gene, CDR3 DNA, CDR3 protein. D genes are given only for firm matches. Expanded clones get a size class; other rows say once, few or many, or leave the size out.

d_gene: NA
abundance: NA
v_gene: TRBV6-1
j_gene: TRBJ2-7
CDR3nt: TGTGCCAGCAGTGAATTGAAGGTGAGGGTATTGGGGCTTCGCGAGCAGTACTTC
CDR3aa: CASSELKVRVLGLREQYF

d_gene: NA
abundance: NA
v_gene: TRBV7-2
j_gene: TRBJ2-7
CDR3nt: TGTGCCAGCAGCTTCGGAAGCGGCACCTACGAGCAGTACTTC
CDR3aa: CASSFGSGTYEQYF

d_gene: NA
abundance: NA
v_gene: TRBV4-1
j_gene: TRBJ2-5
CDR3nt: TGCGCCAGCAGCCAGTGGGGACAAGAGACCCAGTACTTC
CDR3aa: CASSQWGQETQYF

d_gene: NA
abundance: NA
v_gene: TRBV19
j_gene: TRBJ2-2
CDR3nt: TGTGCCAGTGGTACCCACACCGGGGAGCTGTTTTTT
CDR3aa: CASGTHTGELFF

d_gene: NA
abundance: NA
v_gene: TRBV7-2
j_gene: TRBJ2-3
CDR3nt: TGTGCCAGCAGCTTGGCGTTGGGAGGCACAGATACGCAGTATTTT
CDR3aa: CASSLALGGTDTQYF

d_gene: NA
abundance: NA
v_gene: TRBV11-2
j_gene: TRBJ2-1
CDR3nt: TGTGCCAGCAGCTCCCCGGGACCCCCCTACAATGAGCAGTTCTTC
CDR3aa: CASSSPGPPYNEQFF

d_gene: TRBD1
abundance: NA
v_gene: TRBV19
j_gene: TRBJ2-1
CDR3nt: TGTGCCAGTAGCTCGGGACAGGGTTCGACCTACAATGAGCAGTTCTTC
CDR3aa: CASSSGQGSTYNEQFF

d_gene: NA
abundance: NA
v_gene: TRBV4-3
j_gene: TRBJ1-2
CDR3nt: TGCGCCAGCAGCCAAGATCTTCTGGAACGCTATGGCTACACCTTC
CDR3aa: CASSQDLLERYGYTF

d_gene: NA
abundance: NA
v_gene: TRBV11-3
j_gene: TRBJ2-7
CDR3nt: TGTGCCAGCAGCTCGTGGAGAGTTTCCTACGAGCAGTACTTC
CDR3aa: CASSSWRVSYEQYF

d_gene: TRBD2
abundance: NA
v_gene: TRBV19
j_gene: TRBJ2-7
CDR3nt: TGTGCCAGTAGTATATTAGCGGGAGGCTCCTACGAGCAGTACTTC
CDR3aa: CASSILAGGSYEQYF

d_gene: NA
abundance: once
v_gene: TRBV6-5
j_gene: TRBJ2-3
CDR3nt: TGTGCCAGCAGTTCCCAGACTAGTGCCCGGGGGGATACGCAGTATTTT
CDR3aa: CASSSQTSARGDTQYF

d_gene: NA
abundance: NA
v_gene: TRBV27
j_gene: TRBJ2-1
CDR3nt: TGTGCCAGCAGTCCAACGGACAGCCTACCCTACAATGAGCAGTTCTTC
CDR3aa: CASSPTDSLPYNEQFF

d_gene: NA
abundance: NA
v_gene: TRBV10-1
j_gene: TRBJ1-5
CDR3nt: TGCGCCACCTCGGATTATAGCAATCAGCCCCAGCATTTT
CDR3aa: CATSDYSNQPQHF

d_gene: NA
abundance: NA
v_gene: TRBV27
j_gene: TRBJ2-3
CDR3nt: TGTGCCAGCAGTGACTCGCTTCTAGATACGCAGTATTTT
CDR3aa: CASSDSLLDTQYF

d_gene: TRBD1
abundance: NA
v_gene: TRBV5-6
j_gene: TRBJ1-1
CDR3nt: TGTGCCAGCAGTTTGGGGTCCGGGACAGGGTACACTGAAGCTTTCTTT
CDR3aa: CASSLGSGTGYTEAFF

d_gene: NA
abundance: once
v_gene: TRBV19
j_gene: TRBJ1-5
CDR3nt: TGTGCCAGTAGTAGAGACATGTACCAGCCCCAGCATTTT
CDR3aa: CASSRDMYQPQHF

d_gene: TRBD1
abundance: NA
v_gene: TRBV27
j_gene: TRBJ2-3
CDR3nt: TGTGCCAGCAGCCCAGGGACAGGGCCAGATACGCAGTATTTT
CDR3aa: CASSPGTGPDTQYF

d_gene: NA
abundance: NA
v_gene: TRBV25-1
j_gene: TRBJ1-2
CDR3nt: TGTGCCAGCAGTGATTATTTGGGGGAAGCGAGCTATGGCTACACCTTC
CDR3aa: CASSDYLGEASYGYTF

d_gene: NA
abundance: NA
v_gene: TRBV5-1
j_gene: TRBJ2-3
CDR3nt: TGCGCCAGCAGCTTGGAACCGGACTTGAGGGATACGCAGTATTTT
CDR3aa: CASSLEPDLRDTQYF

d_gene: TRBD2
abundance: NA
v_gene: TRBV19
j_gene: TRBJ2-1
CDR3nt: TGTGCCAGTAGTATAGTCGGGGGACTAGAAGGAGAGCAGTTCTTC
CDR3aa: CASSIVGGLEGEQFF

d_gene: NA
abundance: NA
v_gene: TRBV5-1
j_gene: TRBJ1-1
CDR3nt: TGCGCCAGCAGGGTTGGGACACAGAACACTGAAGCTTTCTTT
CDR3aa: CASRVGTQNTEAFF

d_gene: TRBD2
abundance: NA
v_gene: TRBV27
j_gene: TRBJ2-3
CDR3nt: TGTGCCAGCAGGGGACTAGATTCAGATACGCAGTATTTT
CDR3aa: CASRGLDSDTQYF

d_gene: TRBD2
abundance: once
v_gene: TRBV6-1
j_gene: TRBJ2-7
CDR3nt: TGTGCCAGCAGTGATACGGGAGGCCTATCCTACGAGCAGTACTTC
CDR3aa: CASSDTGGLSYEQYF

d_gene: TRBD2
abundance: NA
v_gene: TRBV7-9
j_gene: TRBJ2-5
CDR3nt: TGTGCCAGCAGCTTTTCTCTAGCGGGAGGTGGGGAGACCCAGTACTTC
CDR3aa: CASSFSLAGGGETQYF

d_gene: NA
abundance: NA
v_gene: TRBV6-1
j_gene: TRBJ2-1
CDR3nt: TGTGCCAGCAGTGAGTCGGCAGAAACCAATGAGCAGTTCTTC
CDR3aa: CASSESAETNEQFF

d_gene: TRBD2
abundance: NA
v_gene: TRBV7-9
j_gene: TRBJ2-7
CDR3nt: TGTGCCAGCAGCTTAGCGCGGGTTAGCGGGGCAGATTTATACGAGCAGTACTTC
CDR3aa: CASSLARVSGADLYEQYF